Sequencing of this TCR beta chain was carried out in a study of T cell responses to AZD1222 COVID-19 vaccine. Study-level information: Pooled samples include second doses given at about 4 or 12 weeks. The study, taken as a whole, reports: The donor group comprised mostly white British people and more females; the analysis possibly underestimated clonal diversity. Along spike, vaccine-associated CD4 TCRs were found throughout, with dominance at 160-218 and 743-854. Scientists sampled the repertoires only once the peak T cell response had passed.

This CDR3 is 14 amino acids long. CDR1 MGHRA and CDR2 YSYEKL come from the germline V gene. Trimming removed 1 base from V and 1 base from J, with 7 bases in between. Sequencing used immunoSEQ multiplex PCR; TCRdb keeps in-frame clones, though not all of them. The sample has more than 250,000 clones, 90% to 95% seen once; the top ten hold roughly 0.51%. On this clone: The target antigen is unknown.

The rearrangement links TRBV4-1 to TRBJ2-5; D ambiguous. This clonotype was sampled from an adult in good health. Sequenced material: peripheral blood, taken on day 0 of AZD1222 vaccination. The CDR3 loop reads CASSQGAIQETQYF. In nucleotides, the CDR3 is TGCGCCAGCAGCCAAGGAGCTATCCAAGAGACCCAGTACTTC.